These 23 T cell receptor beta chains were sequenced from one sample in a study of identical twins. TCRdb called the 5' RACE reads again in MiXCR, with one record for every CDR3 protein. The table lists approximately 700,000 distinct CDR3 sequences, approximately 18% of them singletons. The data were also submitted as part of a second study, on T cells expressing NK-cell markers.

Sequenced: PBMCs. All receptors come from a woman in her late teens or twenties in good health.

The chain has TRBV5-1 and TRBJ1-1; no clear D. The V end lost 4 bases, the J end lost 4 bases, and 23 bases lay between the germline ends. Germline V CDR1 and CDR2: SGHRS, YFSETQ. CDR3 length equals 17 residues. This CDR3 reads CASSPRLGDGPGTEAFF. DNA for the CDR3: TGCGCCAGCAGCCCGCGCCTCGGGGATGGTCCGGGCACTGAAGCTTTCTTT.

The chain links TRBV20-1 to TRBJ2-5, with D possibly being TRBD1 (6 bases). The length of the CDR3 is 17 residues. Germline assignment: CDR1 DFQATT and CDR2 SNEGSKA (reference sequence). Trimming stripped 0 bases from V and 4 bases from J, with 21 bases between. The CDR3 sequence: CSARDPLWTAFGETQYF. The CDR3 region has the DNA TGCAGTGCTAGAGATCCGTTGTGGACAGCCTTTGGAGAGACCCAGTACTTC.

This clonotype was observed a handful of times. In DNA form, the CDR3 reads TGTGCCAGCTCACCACCTGCCCGCACAGATACGCAGTATTTT. It translates to CASSPPARTDTQYF. The chain links TRBV18 to TRBJ2-3; no clear D gene. Germline V gives CDR1 KGHSH, CDR2 LQKENI. The CDR3 is made up of 14 amino acids. Trimming took off 0 bases at V and 1 base at J, with 5 bases between the two ends.

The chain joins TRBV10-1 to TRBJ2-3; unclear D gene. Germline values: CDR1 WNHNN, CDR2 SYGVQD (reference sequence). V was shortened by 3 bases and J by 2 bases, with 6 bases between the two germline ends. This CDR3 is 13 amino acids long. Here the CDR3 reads CASSERTTDTQYF. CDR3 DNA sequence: TGCGCCAGCAGTGAAAGAACCACAGATACGCAGTATTTT.

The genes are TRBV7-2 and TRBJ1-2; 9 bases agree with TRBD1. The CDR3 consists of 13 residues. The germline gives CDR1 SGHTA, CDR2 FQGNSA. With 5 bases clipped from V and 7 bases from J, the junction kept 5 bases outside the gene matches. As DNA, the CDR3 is TGTGCCAGCAGCCTCGGACAGGGGCTTGGCTACACCTTC. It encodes CASSLGQGLGYTF.

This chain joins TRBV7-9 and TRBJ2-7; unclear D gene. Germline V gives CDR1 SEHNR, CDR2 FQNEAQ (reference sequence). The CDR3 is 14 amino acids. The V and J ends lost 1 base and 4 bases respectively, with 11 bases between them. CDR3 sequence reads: CASSLDIGGYEQYF. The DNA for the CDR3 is TGTGCCAGCAGCTTAGATATTGGTGGGTACGAGCAGTACTTC.

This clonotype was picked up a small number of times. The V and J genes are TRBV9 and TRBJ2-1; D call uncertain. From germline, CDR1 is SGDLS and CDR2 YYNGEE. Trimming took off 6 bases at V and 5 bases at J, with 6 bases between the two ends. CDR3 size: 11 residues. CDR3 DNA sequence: TGTGCCAGCAAAAGGGACAATGAGCAGTTCTTC. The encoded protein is CASKRDNEQFF. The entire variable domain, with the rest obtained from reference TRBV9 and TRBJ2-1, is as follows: DSGVTQTPKHLITATGQRVTLRCSPRSGDLSVYWYQQSLDQGLQFLIQYYNGEERAKGNILERFSAQQFPDLHSELNLSSLELGDSALYFCASKRDNEQFFGPGTRLTVL.

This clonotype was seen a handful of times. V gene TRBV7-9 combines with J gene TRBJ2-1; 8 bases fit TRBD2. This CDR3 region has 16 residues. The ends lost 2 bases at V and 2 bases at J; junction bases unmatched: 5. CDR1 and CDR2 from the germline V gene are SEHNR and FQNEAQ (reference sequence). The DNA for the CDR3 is TGTGCCAGCAGCTTATCGCGGGGACTAGCCTACAATGAGCAGTTCTTC. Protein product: CASSLSRGLAYNEQFF.

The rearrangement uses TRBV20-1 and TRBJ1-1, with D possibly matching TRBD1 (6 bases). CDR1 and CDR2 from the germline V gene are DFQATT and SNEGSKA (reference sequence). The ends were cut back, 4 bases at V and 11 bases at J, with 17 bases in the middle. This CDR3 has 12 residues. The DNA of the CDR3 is TGCAGTGCTATCTGGCAGGGGAAAGGCGCTTTCTTT. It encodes CSAIWQGKGAFF.

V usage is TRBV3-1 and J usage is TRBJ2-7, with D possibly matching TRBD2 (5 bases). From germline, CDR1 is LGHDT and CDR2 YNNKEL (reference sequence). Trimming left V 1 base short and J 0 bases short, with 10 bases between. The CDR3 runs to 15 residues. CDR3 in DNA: TGTGCCAGCAGCCAAGGAGCGGAGCCCTCCTACGAGCAGTACTTC. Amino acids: CASSQGAEPSYEQYF.

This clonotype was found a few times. CDR3 DNA sequence: TGTGCCACGGGTTGGGGTCCTAGCACAGATACGCAGTATTTT. Translation: CATGWGPSTDTQYF. The V call is TRBV19, the J call TRBJ2-3; D remains ambiguous. The CDR3 runs to 14 residues. The germline V and J ends were trimmed by 10 bases and 0 bases, with 14 bases remaining between them. The germline V gene encodes CDR1 LNHDA and CDR2 SQIVND (reference sequence).

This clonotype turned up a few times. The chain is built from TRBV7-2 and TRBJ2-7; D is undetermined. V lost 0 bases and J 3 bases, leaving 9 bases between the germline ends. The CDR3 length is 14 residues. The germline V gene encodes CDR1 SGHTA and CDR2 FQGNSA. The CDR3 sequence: CASSLAFRGYEQYF. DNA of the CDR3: TGTGCCAGCAGCTTAGCGTTTAGAGGCTACGAGCAGTACTTC.

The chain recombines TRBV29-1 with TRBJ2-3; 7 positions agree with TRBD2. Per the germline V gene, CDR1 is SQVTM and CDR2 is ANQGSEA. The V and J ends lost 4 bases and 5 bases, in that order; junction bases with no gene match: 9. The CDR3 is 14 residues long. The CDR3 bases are TGCAGCGTTGTGGGGCAGCGGGAAAGAGATACGCAGTATTTT. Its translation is CSVVGQRERDTQYF.

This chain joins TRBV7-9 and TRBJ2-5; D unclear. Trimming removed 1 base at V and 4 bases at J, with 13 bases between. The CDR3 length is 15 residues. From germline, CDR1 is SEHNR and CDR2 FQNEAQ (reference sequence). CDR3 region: CASSLGNQPGETQYF. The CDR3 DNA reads TGTGCCAGCAGCTTAGGGAATCAACCGGGAGAGACCCAGTACTTC.

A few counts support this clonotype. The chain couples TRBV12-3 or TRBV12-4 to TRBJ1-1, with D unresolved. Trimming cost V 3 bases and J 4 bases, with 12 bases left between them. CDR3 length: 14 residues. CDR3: CASSLSSGGTEAFF. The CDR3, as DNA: TGTGCCAGCAGTTTGAGTTCTGGAGGCACTGAAGCTTTCTTT.

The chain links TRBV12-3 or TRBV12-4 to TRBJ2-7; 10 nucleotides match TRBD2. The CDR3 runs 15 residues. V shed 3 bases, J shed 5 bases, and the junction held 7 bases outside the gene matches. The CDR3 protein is CASSLDPSGSHEQYF. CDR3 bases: TGTGCCAGCAGTTTGGATCCTAGCGGGAGCCACGAGCAGTACTTC.

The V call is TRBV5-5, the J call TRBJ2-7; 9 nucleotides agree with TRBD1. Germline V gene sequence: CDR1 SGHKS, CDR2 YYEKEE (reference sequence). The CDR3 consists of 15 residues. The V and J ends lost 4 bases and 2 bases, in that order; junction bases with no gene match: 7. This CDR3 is CASSIPQGAAYEQYF. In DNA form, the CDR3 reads TGTGCCAGCAGCATACCACAGGGGGCCGCCTACGAGCAGTACTTC.

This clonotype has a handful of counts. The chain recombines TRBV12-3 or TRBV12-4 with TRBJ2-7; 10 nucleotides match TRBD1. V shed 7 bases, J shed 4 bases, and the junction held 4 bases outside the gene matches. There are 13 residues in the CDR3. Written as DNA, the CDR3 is TGTGCCAGCAAATGGACAGGGGGTTACGAGCAGTACTTC. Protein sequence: CASKWTGGYEQYF.

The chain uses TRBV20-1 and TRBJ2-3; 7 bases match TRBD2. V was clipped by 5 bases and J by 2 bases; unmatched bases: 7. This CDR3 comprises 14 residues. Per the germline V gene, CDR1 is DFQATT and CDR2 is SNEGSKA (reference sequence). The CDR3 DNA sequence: TGCAGTGCTGGGGGGGGACTAATCACAGATACGCAGTATTTT. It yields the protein CSAGGGLITDTQYF.

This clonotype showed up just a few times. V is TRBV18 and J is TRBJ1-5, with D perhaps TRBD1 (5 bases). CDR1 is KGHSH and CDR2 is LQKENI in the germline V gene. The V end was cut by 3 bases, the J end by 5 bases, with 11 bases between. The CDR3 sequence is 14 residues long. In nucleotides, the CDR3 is TGTGCCAGCTCACCCCAAGAAGGGGATCAGCCCCAGCATTTT. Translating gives CASSPQEGDQPQHF.

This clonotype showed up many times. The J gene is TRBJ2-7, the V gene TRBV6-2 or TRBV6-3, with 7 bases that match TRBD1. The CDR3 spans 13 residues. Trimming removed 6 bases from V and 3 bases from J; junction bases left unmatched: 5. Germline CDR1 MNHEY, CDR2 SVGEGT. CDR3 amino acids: CASSRDRVYEQYF. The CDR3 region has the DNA TGTGCCAGCAGCCGGGACAGAGTCTACGAGCAGTACTTC.

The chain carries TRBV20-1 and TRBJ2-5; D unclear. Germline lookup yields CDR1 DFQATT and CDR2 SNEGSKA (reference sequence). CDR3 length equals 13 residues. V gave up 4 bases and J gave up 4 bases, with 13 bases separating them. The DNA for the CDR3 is TGCAGTGCTAATCTAGATCAGACAGAGACCCAGTACTTC. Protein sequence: CSANLDQTETQYF.

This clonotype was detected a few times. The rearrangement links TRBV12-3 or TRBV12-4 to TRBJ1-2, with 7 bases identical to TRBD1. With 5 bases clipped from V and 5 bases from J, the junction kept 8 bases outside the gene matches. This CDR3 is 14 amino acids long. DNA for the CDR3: TGTGCCAGCAGTGGGGACAGCGCAATTTATGGCTACACCTTC. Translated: CASSGDSAIYGYTF.